This T cell receptor beta chain is from a study of cytomegalovirus exposure and HLA in healthy donors. Across the study: As an earlier analysis found, 150 million to 200 million T cells yielded some 120 million unique TCR beta sequences.

V lost 6 bases and J lost 8; bases outside the gene matches: 5. This CDR3 is 11 amino acids long. Per germline, CDR1 DFQATT and CDR2 SNEGSKA (reference sequence). Whole-study results and caveats: With DRB1 most and HLA-C fewest, TCR association rates differed between HLA loci in a later analysis. The likely explanation for a cluster of highly shared sequence variants was sequencing artifact.

The PCR ran on 60 Vbeta and 13 Jbeta primers. Here immunoSEQ multiplex PCR was the method, and the copy in TCRdb shows in-frame clones only, minus some. The table lists 200,000 to 300,000 clones, around 83% of them singletons. Though nominally healthy at sampling, donors likely had unrecorded immune exposures. Concerning this clone itself: Its antigen remains unidentified.

The clonotype comes from a girl aged 2 to 9 in good health and CMV-seronegative. J is TRBJ1-2 and V is TRBV20-1, with 8 bases lining up with TRBD1. Sequences were obtained from PBMCs. The CDR3: CSARDRLGYTF. In DNA form, the CDR3 reads TGCAGTGCCCGGGACAGGTTAGGCTACACCTTC.